The rows below give T cell receptor beta chains drawn from one sample of a study of blood T cell repertoires in COVID-19. Profiling relied on immunoSEQ multiplex PCR, and the TCRdb table lists in-frame clones only, not all of them. The sample contains 300,000 to 400,000 clones, roughly 84% of which appear only once. The sample was PBMCs or T cells enriched from blood (not recorded which). The receptors were gathered from a woman aged 25 to 39 who had recovered from COVID-19. Both conserved end residues are trimmed from each CDR3. Not every row has a clone size; where given, it reads once, few, many or a size class.

j_call: TRBJ2-5
v_call: TRBV27
clone_size: NA
cdr3_aa: ASSLSYRLLQETQY

j_call: TRBJ1-4
v_call: TRBV28
clone_size: NA
cdr3_aa: ASSRGSLGEKLF

j_call: TRBJ1-1
v_call: TRBV4-1
clone_size: few
cdr3_aa: ASSQVRQGTGGTEAF

j_call: TRBJ2-7
v_call: TRBV3-1/TRBV3-2
clone_size: NA
cdr3_aa: ASSQRGGPHYEQY

j_call: TRBJ1-5
v_call: TRBV19
clone_size: NA
cdr3_aa: ASGGMSNQPQH

j_call: TRBJ1-1
v_call: TRBV28
clone_size: NA
cdr3_aa: ASSWDRDNTEAF

j_call: TRBJ1-2
v_call: TRBV10-3
clone_size: NA
cdr3_aa: AISPDRGRDGYT

j_call: TRBJ2-2
v_call: TRBV28
clone_size: few
cdr3_aa: ASRLRGFDTGELF

j_call: TRBJ1-2
v_call: TRBV28
clone_size: NA
cdr3_aa: ASSFLSGSAYGYT

j_call: TRBJ2-3
v_call: TRBV5-4
clone_size: NA
cdr3_aa: ASSLGASGDPDTQY

j_call: TRBJ1-6
v_call: TRBV9
clone_size: NA
cdr3_aa: ASSDGTSSYNSPLH

j_call: TRBJ1-5
v_call: TRBV28
clone_size: NA
cdr3_aa: ASSSPQPGGVQPQH

j_call: TRBJ2-3
v_call: TRBV15
clone_size: NA
cdr3_aa: ATSAGSVVDTQY

j_call: TRBJ1-5
v_call: TRBV24-1
clone_size: NA
cdr3_aa: ATSDNSFYSNQPQH